These 20 T cell receptor beta chains came from one sample sequenced in a study of cytomegalovirus exposure and HLA in healthy donors. With 60 Vbeta and 13 Jbeta primers, the PCR was carried out. Only in-frame clones appear in the TCRdb table, and some are missing; sequencing was by immunoSEQ multiplex PCR. The sample data list 130,000 to 150,000 clones. The sequenced material came from PBMCs. These receptor sequences come from a woman between 45 and 65 years old in good health and CMV-seronegative.

On this clone: Likely a read error: the CDR3 ends without its conserved phenylalanine or tryptophan. The DNA is left out, because the CDR3 cannot be placed on it with certainty; the CDR3 is given as TCRdb lists it. CDR3 sequence: CASSTTWDRGGLLN. This rearrangement joins TRBV28 to TRBJ1-2; no check of the table's D call, TRBD1, against the DNA was made. Counting both end residues, the CDR3 totals 14 amino acids. Germline V gene lookup returns CDR1 MDHEN and CDR2 SYDVKM.

This chain links TRBV6-5 with TRBJ2-7; TRBD2 aligns across 10 bases. V shed 5 bases and J 4 bases; nucleotides not matched to a gene: 2. CDR1 is MNHEY, CDR2 SVGAGI, per germline. The CDR3 extends over 13 amino acids. Here the CDR3 reads CASSQLAGYEQYF. The CDR3 DNA is TGTGCCAGCAGTCAACTAGCGGGGTACGAGCAGTACTTC.

The chain combines TRBV7-8 with TRBJ2-7, with 8 bases aligning to TRBD1. V shed 1 base, J shed 0 bases, and the junction held 14 bases outside the gene matches. The CDR3 has 19 amino acids. CDR1 and CDR2 (germline): SGHVS, FQNEAQ. CDR3 in amino acids: CASSLGTAEGQASSYEQYF. The CDR3 DNA follows: TGTGCCAGCAGCTTAGGTACTGCGGAGGGACAGGCGAGCTCCTACGAGCAGTACTTC. The full variable domain, rest sourced from reference TRBV7-8 and TRBJ2-7, is GAGVSQSPRYKVAKRGQDVALRCDPISGHVSLFWYQQALGQGPEFLTYFQNEAQLDKSGLPSDRFFAERPEGSVSTLKIQRTQQEDSAVYLCASSLGTAEGQASSYEQYFGPGTRLTVT.

The V call is TRBV9, the J call TRBJ2-7, with TRBD1 matching 9 bases. In germline, CDR1 is SGDLS, CDR2 YYNGEE. Trimming at V came to 7 bases and at J to 7 bases, leaving 12 bases not matched to a gene. The CDR3 length is 14 residues. The CDR3 region has the DNA TGTGCCAGCGGTGTCGGACAGGGGATCGGGGAGCAGTACTTC. This gives the protein CASGVGQGIGEQYF.

The J gene is TRBJ2-7, the V gene TRBV10-1; TRBD1 aligns across 7 bases. Unmatched junction bases numbered 3, after V lost 3 bases and J lost 4 bases. The germline CDR1 and CDR2 sequences are WNHNN and SYGVQD (reference sequence). CDR3 length: 13 residues. The CDR3 DNA follows: TGCGCCAGCAGTGAAGGACAGGCTTACGAGCAGTACTTC. Amino acid sequence: CASSEGQAYEQYF.

The rearrangement uses TRBV11-2 and TRBJ2-7, with D unclear. This CDR3 is 14 amino acids long. V was clipped by 1 base and J by 0 bases, with 7 bases between them. Per germline, CDR1 SGHAT and CDR2 FQNNGV. In DNA form, the CDR3 reads TGTGCCAGCAGCTTAGTCGCGAGCTCCTACGAGCAGTACTTC. Translated: CASSLVASSYEQYF.

This chain uses TRBV11-2 with TRBJ2-7; 9 nucleotides line up with TRBD2. This CDR3 is built from 19 residues. CDR1 is SGHAT and CDR2 is FQNNGV in the germline V gene. Trimming at V came to 4 bases and at J to 2 bases, leaving 18 bases not matched to a gene. The CDR3: CASSSLVGSGREGAYEQYF. The DNA of the CDR3 is TGTGCCAGCAGCTCCCTAGTCGGTAGCGGGAGAGAGGGTGCCTACGAGCAGTACTTC.

This chain joins TRBV6-1 and TRBJ2-5, with a possible D match to TRBD1 (6 bases). V gave up 6 bases and J gave up 2 bases, with 16 bases separating them. The germline CDR1 and CDR2 sequences are MNHNS and SASEGT. This CDR3 comprises 15 residues. CDR3 in DNA: TGTGCCAGCAGCTTATCCAGGGGTCCGCAAGAGACCCAGTACTTC. Its protein product is CASSLSRGPQETQYF.

The chain couples TRBV25-1 to TRBJ2-3; D might be TRBD2 (6 bases). Trimming shortened V by 7 bases and J by 1 base, and 15 bases separated the two germline ends. The CDR3 is made up of 15 amino acids. Germline-derived CDR1 and CDR2 are MGHDK and SYGVNS. The DNA of the CDR3 is TGTGCCAGCACCCCTCTCGGGGGAGGCACAGATACGCAGTATTTT. Encoded protein: CASTPLGGGTDTQYF.

The gene calls are TRBV4-2 and TRBJ1-5; D is perhaps TRBD1 (5 bases). Trimming stripped 4 bases from V and 7 bases from J, with 17 bases between. The CDR3 sequence is 15 residues long. CDR1 LGHNA and CDR2 YNFKEQ come from the germline V gene. The CDR3 DNA sequence: TGTGCCAGCAGCCCTGAGAAAGGGGATGGGCAGCCCCAGCATTTT. It encodes CASSPEKGDGQPQHF.

The chain combines TRBV27 with TRBJ2-5, with 7 bases matching TRBD2. With V trimmed by 5 bases and J by 5 bases, 17 bases remained unmatched. Germline V CDR1 and CDR2: MNHEY, SMNVEV (reference sequence). The CDR3 length is 17 residues. CDR3 sequence reads: CASSPRGVGRQPETQYF. The DNA of the CDR3 is TGTGCCAGCAGTCCTCGGGGGGTGGGGCGCCAACCCGAGACCCAGTACTTC.

This sequence joins TRBV5-4 and TRBJ1-1, with D maybe TRBD1 (5 bases). CDR1 is SGHNT, CDR2 YYREEE, per germline (reference sequence). The length of the CDR3 is 15 residues. Trimming removed 6 bases at V and 0 bases at J, with 15 bases between. The CDR3 DNA follows: TGTGCCAGCATGTTGGATTGGGGGGTGAACACTGAAGCTTTCTTT. Its protein product is CASMLDWGVNTEAFF.

The J gene is TRBJ1-1, the V gene TRBV10-1, with unresolved D. The CDR3 is 12 residues long. The V and J ends lost 10 bases and 2 bases respectively, with 11 bases between them. CDR1 and CDR2 from the germline V gene are WNHNN and SYGVQD (reference sequence). The CDR3 here is CATARTNTEAFF. CDR3 in DNA: TGCGCCACCGCCAGGACTAACACTGAAGCTTTCTTT.

V gene TRBV4-1 combines with J gene TRBJ2-5, with a possible D match to TRBD2 (6 bases). Trimming left V 0 bases short and J 2 bases short, with 7 bases between. This CDR3 has 14 residues. CDR1 is MGHRA and CDR2 is YSYEKL in the germline V gene. CDR3: CASSQEGLQETQYF. The CDR3 bases are TGCGCCAGCAGCCAAGAGGGACTGCAAGAGACCCAGTACTTC.

This chain uses TRBV4-1 with TRBJ2-7, with TRBD2 identical over 9 bases. CDR1 MGHRA and CDR2 YSYEKL come from the germline V gene. There are 16 residues in the CDR3. J gave up 0 bases and V 1 base, and 4 bases lay outside the gene matches. The CDR3, as DNA: TGCGCCAGCAGCCAAGGAGTGGGACTAGCCTCCTACGAGCAGTACTTC. Encoded protein: CASSQGVGLASYEQYF.

V and J are TRBV9 and TRBJ2-3, with D perhaps TRBD2 (6 bases). Trimming removed 6 bases from V and 2 bases from J, with 19 bases in between. This CDR3 is built from 16 residues. CDR1 and CDR2 from the germline V gene are SGDLS and YYNGEE. The chain's CDR3 is CASTLGLGTATDTQYF. DNA for the CDR3: TGTGCCAGCACCCTCGGGCTGGGGACTGCCACAGATACGCAGTATTTT.

V usage is TRBV30 and J usage is TRBJ1-1; no reliable D call. This CDR3 has 13 residues. The germline V gene has CDR1 GTSNPN and CDR2 SVGIG (reference sequence). V was cut by 0 bases and J by 2 bases, with 7 bases left in between. The CDR3 loop reads CAWSVLRNTEAFF. Here the CDR3 DNA reads TGTGCCTGGAGTGTACTGAGAAACACTGAAGCTTTCTTT. Based on the CDR3 plus reference TRBV30 and TRBJ1-1, the full variable domain is SQTIHQWPATLVQPVGSPLSLECTVEGTSNPNLYWYRQAAGRGLQLLFYSVGIGQISSEVPQNLSASRPQDRQFILSSKKLLLSDSGFYLCAWSVLRNTEAFFGQGTRLTVV.

V gene TRBV4-3 combines with J gene TRBJ1-4; 9 bases map to TRBD1. The CDR3 sequence is 16 residues long. After removal of 0 bases from V and 7 bases from J, the junction contained 6 bases not matched to a gene. Looked up from germline, CDR1 is LGHNA and CDR2 is YSLEER. The CDR3 bases are TGCGCCAGCAGCCAAGAGGTGGGGACAGGGTCTGAAAAACTGTTTTTT. Translating gives CASSQEVGTGSEKLFF.

The V call is TRBV28, the J call TRBJ1-3, with a weak D call TRBD1 (5 bases). This CDR3 comprises 14 residues. Trimming removed 4 bases at V and 3 bases at J, with 10 bases between. Germline values: CDR1 MDHEN, CDR2 SYDVKM. The CDR3 sequence: CASSWVGGGNTIYF. The CDR3, as DNA: TGTGCCAGCAGTTGGGTGGGGGGTGGAAACACCATATATTTT.

V is TRBV28 and J is TRBJ1-2; D is ambiguous. Deletions cut 1 base from V and 8 bases from J, with 5 bases between. The V gene's germline CDR1 is MDHEN and CDR2 SYDVKM. This CDR3 is built from 11 residues. The CDR3 reads CASSLFRGYTF. Written as DNA, the CDR3 is TGTGCCAGCAGTTTATTTCGGGGCTACACCTTC.